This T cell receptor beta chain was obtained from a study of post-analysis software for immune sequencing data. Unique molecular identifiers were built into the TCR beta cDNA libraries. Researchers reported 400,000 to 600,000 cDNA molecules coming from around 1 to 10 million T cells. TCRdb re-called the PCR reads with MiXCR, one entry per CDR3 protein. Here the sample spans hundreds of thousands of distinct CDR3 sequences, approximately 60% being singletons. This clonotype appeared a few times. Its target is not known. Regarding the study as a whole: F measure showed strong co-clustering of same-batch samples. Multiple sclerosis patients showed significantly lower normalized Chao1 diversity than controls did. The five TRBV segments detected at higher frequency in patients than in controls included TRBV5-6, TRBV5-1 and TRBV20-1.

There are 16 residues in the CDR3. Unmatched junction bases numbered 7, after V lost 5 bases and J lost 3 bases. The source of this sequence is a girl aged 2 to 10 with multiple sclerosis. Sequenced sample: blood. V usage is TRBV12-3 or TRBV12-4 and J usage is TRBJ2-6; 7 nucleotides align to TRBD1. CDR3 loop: CASSRDRVIGANVLTF. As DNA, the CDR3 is TGTGCCAGCAGTCGAGACAGGGTGATTGGGGCCAACGTCCTGACTTTC.